This passage covers 24 T cell receptor beta chains from one sample sequenced in a study of identical twins. TCRdb reprocessed the 5' RACE reads via MiXCR and lists one record per CDR3 protein. The table includes roughly 1,500,000 distinct CDR3 sequences, around a third detected once. Sequencing input: cord blood. All receptors come from a newborn girl in good health.

The chain is built from TRBV7-2 and TRBJ1-4; TRBD1 aligns across 10 bases. Trimming took 6 bases from V and 5 from J; bases not matched to a gene: 6. This CDR3 comprises 15 residues. Germline loops: CDR1 SGHTA, CDR2 FQGNSA. CDR3 DNA sequence: TGTGCCAGCAGTCTCCAGACAGGGGGCAATGAAAAACTGTTTTTT. Translation: CASSLQTGGNEKLFF.

The gene calls are TRBV5-6 and TRBJ2-7, with D possibly TRBD1 on 5 matching bases. CDR1 SGHDT and CDR2 YYEEEE come from the germline V gene. Trimming took 4 bases from V and 1 from J, leaving 15 bases between them. The CDR3 totals 15 residues. The CDR3 is CASSIGPSGSYEQYF. CDR3 nucleotides: TGTGCCAGCAGCATCGGACCCTCAGGGTCCTACGAGCAGTACTTC. Variable domain in full (rest from reference TRBV5-6 and TRBJ2-7): DAGVTQSPTHLIKTRGQQVTLRCSPKSGHDTVSWYQQALGQGPQFIFQYYEEEERQRGNFPDRFSGHQFPNYSSELNVNALLLGDSALYLCASSIGPSGSYEQYFGPGTRLTVT.

This clonotype showed up just a few times. The CDR3 coding sequence is TGTGCCAGCAGCTTCCCGACAGGACTTAAGCCCTACAATGAGCAGTTCTTC. Its protein product is CASSFPTGLKPYNEQFF. This chain connects TRBV11-3 to TRBJ2-1; a weak D match, TRBD1 (6 bases). Looked up from germline, CDR1 is SGHNT and CDR2 is YENEEA. CDR3 length: 17 residues. Trimming left V 3 bases short and J 2 bases short, with 17 bases between. The full variable domain, in which reference TRBV11-3 and TRBJ2-1 provide the parts outside the CDR3, is EAGVVQSPRYKIIEKKQPVAFWCNPISGHNTLYWYLQNLGQGPELLIRYENEEAVDDSQLPKDRFSAERLKGVDSTLKIQPAELGDSAVYLCASSFPTGLKPYNEQFFGPGTRLTVL.

This clonotype was seen a few times. V is TRBV7-9 and J is TRBJ2-6; D gene unclear. The CDR3 is made up of 18 amino acids. Germline CDR1 SEHNR, CDR2 FQNEAQ (reference sequence). V lost 1 base, J lost 0 bases, and 13 bases lay in between. The CDR3 DNA is TGTGCCAGCAGCTTAGTAGCCGGTTGGGACTCTGGGGCCAACGTCCTGACTTTC. Translation: CASSLVAGWDSGANVLTF.

The chain couples TRBV10-3 to TRBJ1-1; 10 bases line up with TRBD1. The trim removed 0 bases at V and 1 base at J, leaving 8 bases unmatched. CDR1 and CDR2 from the germline V gene are ENHRY and SYGVKD. This CDR3 is built from 18 residues. Written as DNA, the CDR3 is TGTGCCATCAGTGAGTCGGGACAGGGGCTACCTTCGAACACTGAAGCTTTCTTT. Translation gives CAISESGQGLPSNTEAFF.

This chain connects TRBV27 to TRBJ2-5; D is undetermined. TRBJ2-7 explains the end of the DNA better; the J call may be wrong. The CDR3 is 13 residues long. CDR1 is MNHEY, CDR2 SMNVEV, per germline (reference sequence). The CDR3 region has the DNA TGTGCCAGCAGTTTAGGTGAGGCAGACGAGCAGTACTTC. Amino acid sequence: CASSLGEADEQYF.

This clonotype has just a few counts. The chain uses TRBV20-1 and TRBJ1-2, with TRBD1 as a possible D gene (6 bases). V lost 7 bases, J lost 3 bases, and 15 bases lay in between. Germline loops: CDR1 DFQATT, CDR2 SNEGSKA (reference sequence). There are 13 residues in the CDR3. CDR3 loop: CSGRTGTYYGYTF. CDR3 bases: TGCAGTGGTCGAACCGGGACATACTATGGCTACACCTTC.

This CDR3 is CASSFLAGANEQFF. The CDR3 region has the DNA TGTGCCAGCAGCTTCCTAGCGGGAGCCAATGAGCAGTTCTTC. The rearrangement uses TRBV5-5 and TRBJ2-1; 10 bases fit TRBD2. Germline trimming cut 2 bases from V and 6 bases from J; bases unmatched to any gene: 2. The CDR3 spans 14 residues. CDR1 and CDR2 (germline): SGHKS, YYEKEE (reference sequence).

The chain couples TRBV27 to TRBJ2-7; D gene uncertain. The CDR3 is 15 amino acids. The germline CDR1 and CDR2 sequences are MNHEY and SMNVEV (reference sequence). Between the trimmed V and J ends, which lost 2 bases and 2 bases, there was a span of 13 bases. CDR3 sequence: CASSLRPHHTYEQYF. The CDR3 bases are TGTGCCAGCAGTTTACGGCCTCATCATACCTACGAGCAGTACTTC.

This clonotype has a handful of counts. Here the CDR3 DNA reads TGCGCCAGCACCCGGGACAGCGAGCTATACGAGCAGTACTTC. Protein sequence: CASTRDSELYEQYF. The chain is built from TRBV5-1 and TRBJ2-7, with 7 nucleotides matching TRBD1. Germline CDR1 is SGHRS and CDR2 is YFSETQ. The CDR3 loop spans 14 amino acids. Losses at the gene ends were 6 bases for V and 4 bases for J; bases not matched to a gene: 10.

V and J are TRBV6-1 and TRBJ2-2, with TRBD1 matching 9 bases. The CDR3 extends over 17 amino acids. CDR1 is MNHNS and CDR2 is SASEGT in the germline V gene. V trimming: 10 bases; J trimming: 3 bases; junction bases outside the gene matches: 15. The CDR3 DNA sequence: TGTGCCACGGGACAGGGTGAGCGTTTTGTGGACACCGGGGAGCTGTTTTTT. Translating it yields CATGQGERFVDTGELFF.

This clonotype was found a few times. The chain joins TRBV4-2 to TRBJ1-1; D perhaps matches TRBD1 (5 bases). Germline-derived CDR1 and CDR2 are LGHNA and YNFKEQ. The CDR3 is 13 amino acids. V shed 0 bases and J shed 4 bases, with 6 bases lying between them. DNA for the CDR3: TGTGCCAGCAGCCAAGATCAGGGCACTGAAGCTTTCTTT. It encodes CASSQDQGTEAFF.

This clonotype showed up just a few times. The rearrangement joins TRBV4-2 to TRBJ2-4, with D perhaps matching TRBD2 (5 bases). V was trimmed by 1 base and J by 8 bases, leaving 15 bases between them. The CDR3 contains 15 residues. The germline V gene has CDR1 LGHNA and CDR2 YNFKEQ. The CDR3 sequence: CASSQVAPGGDIQYF. CDR3 coding DNA: TGTGCCAGCAGCCAAGTGGCACCCGGAGGTGACATTCAGTACTTC.

Note on this clonotype: A much larger clone lies one base from this, so it may be a read error. The chain employs TRBV29-1 and TRBJ2-1; TRBD2 aligns across 8 bases. V lost 4 bases to trimming and J lost 9 bases; unmatched junction nucleotides: 2. This CDR3 has 11 amino acids. Germline CDR1 is SQVTM and CDR2 is ANQGSEA. In nucleotides, the CDR3 is TGCAGCGTTGGGACTAGCAGTGAGCAGTTCTTC. Its translation is CSVGTSSEQFF.

This CDR3 reads CASSPGLPFQETQYF. The CDR3 nucleotides are TGTGCCAGCAGTCCGGGACTCCCCTTCCAAGAGACCCAGTACTTC. The chain couples TRBV27 to TRBJ2-5, with D maybe TRBD2 (6 bases). The CDR3 runs to 15 residues. Germline CDR1 and CDR2: MNHEY and SMNVEV (reference sequence). The V and J ends lost 5 bases and 1 base respectively, with 14 bases between them.

The table lists this clonotype with many counts. The chain employs TRBV29-1 and TRBJ2-7; D not resolved. Trimming stripped 4 bases from V and 4 bases from J, with 8 bases between. Germline lookup yields CDR1 SQVTM and CDR2 ANQGSEA. CDR3 length: 11 amino acids. This chain's CDR3 is CSVGLGYEQYF. In DNA, the CDR3 is TGCAGCGTTGGGTTAGGTTACGAGCAGTACTTC.

The V gene is TRBV10-3, the J gene TRBJ2-2; 8 nucleotides align to TRBD2. Trimming cost V 2 bases and J 12 bases; bases outside gene matches: 2. There are 12 residues in the CDR3. Per the germline V gene, CDR1 is ENHRY and CDR2 is SYGVKD. In DNA form, the CDR3 reads TGTGCCATCAGTGAGCAGCGGGAGAAGCTGTTTTTT. Translated: CAISEQREKLFF.

V gene TRBV15 combines with J gene TRBJ2-7; 8 bases are a match to TRBD1. Germline CDR1 and CDR2: LNHNV and YYDKDF (reference sequence). The V and J ends lost 5 bases and 0 bases, in that order; junction bases with no gene match: 3. This CDR3 is built from 14 residues. DNA of the CDR3: TGTGCCACCAGCGGGGGACAGGCCTCCTACGAGCAGTACTTC. Its translation is CATSGGQASYEQYF. Based on the CDR3 plus reference TRBV15 and TRBJ2-7, the full variable domain is DAMVIQNPRYQVTQFGKPVTLSCSQTLNHNVMYWYQQKSSQAPKLLFHYYDKDFNNEADTPDNFQSRRPNTSFCFLDIRSPGLGDTAMYLCATSGGQASYEQYFGPGTRLTVT.

This clonotype appeared a few times. V and J are TRBV6-2 or TRBV6-3 and TRBJ2-5, with unresolved D. V lost 6 bases to trimming and J lost 4 bases, with 12 bases between them. Germline CDR1 is MNHEY and CDR2 is SVGEGT. The CDR3 is 13 residues long. The CDR3 loop reads CASSPWAAETQYF. The CDR3 DNA is TGTGCCAGCAGCCCTTGGGCAGCAGAGACCCAGTACTTC.

This clonotype was observed a single time. The junction shows a germline mismatch at one end, possibly a read error. The V call is TRBV4-1, the J call TRBJ2-1; TRBD2 matches 13 bases. This CDR3 has 15 residues. Germline V gene data show CDR1 as MGHRA and CDR2 as YSYEKL. CDR3 sequence: CASSRTSGSYNERFF. The CDR3 nucleotides are TGCGCCAGCAGCCGGACTAGCGGGAGTTACAATGAGCGGTTCTTC.

This clonotype appeared a single time. A read error may account for a junction end that differs from germline. In nucleotides, the CDR3 is TGTGCCATCAGTGCGATAGGGGGCTACGGCACAGATACGCAGTCTTTT. This codes for CAISAIGGYGTDTQSF. The V gene is TRBV10-3, the J gene TRBJ2-3; TRBD1 aligns across 7 bases. The CDR3 runs to 16 residues. Germline V CDR1 and CDR2: ENHRY, SYGVKD.

This clonotype was recorded a few times. The rearrangement joins TRBV20-1 to TRBJ2-7, with D possibly matching TRBD2 (5 bases). Trimming took 2 bases from V and 5 from J, leaving 13 bases between them. The germline gives CDR1 DFQATT, CDR2 SNEGSKA (reference sequence). This CDR3 spans 13 amino acids. For the CDR3, the DNA is TGCAGTGCTAGAACCACAGCGGTCCACGAGCAGTACTTC. This encodes CSARTTAVHEQYF.

The table lists this clonotype with a few counts. This chain uses TRBV27 with TRBJ1-2, with D unclear. V was pared by 3 bases and J by 0 bases, with 8 bases between. From germline, CDR1 is MNHEY and CDR2 SMNVEV (reference sequence). The CDR3 is 14 residues long. This CDR3 reads CASSFQASNYGYTF. The CDR3 nucleotides are TGTGCCAGCAGTTTCCAGGCGTCTAACTATGGCTACACCTTC.

The chain links TRBV18 to TRBJ1-2; 8 positions match TRBD1. CDR1 and CDR2 from the germline V gene are KGHSH and LQKENI. J was trimmed by 2 bases and V by 5 bases; bases with no gene match: 16. CDR3 length: 18 residues. As DNA, the CDR3 is TGTGCCAGCTCATCCGGACAGGGCCAACTATGGAAAAACTATGGCTACACCTTC. As protein: CASSSGQGQLWKNYGYTF.